Presented here are 8 T cell receptor beta chains from one specimen sequenced in a study of chemoradiotherapy in HPV16-positive cancers. The method was immunoSEQ multiplex PCR; TCRdb's version includes in-frame clones alone and lacks a portion of them. The sample has 25,000 to 40,000 clones; approximately 88% are singletons. Here the sequenced sample was blood, taken from a patient who underwent chemoradiotherapy. The receptors come from a human donor with HPV-associated anogenital cancer.

The chain joins TRBV7-9 to TRBJ2-2, with D possibly matching TRBD1 (6 bases). The CDR3 is 13 amino acids. V lost 9 bases to trimming and J lost 1 base, with 9 bases between them. Germline loops: CDR1 SEHNR, CDR2 FQNEAQ (reference sequence). The CDR3 DNA sequence: TGTGCCAGTGGCAGGGGGAACACCGGGGAGCTGTTTTTT. Protein product: CASGRGNTGELFF.

This chain uses TRBV25-1 with TRBJ2-5; D is perhaps TRBD1 (5 bases). Germline V gene lookup returns CDR1 MGHDK and CDR2 SYGVNS. The length of the CDR3 is 15 residues. Trimming took off 8 bases at V and 6 bases at J, with 22 bases between the two ends. The CDR3 loop is CASGHHLGPRQTQYF. In DNA form, the CDR3 reads TGTGCCAGCGGACATCATCTAGGGCCGCGTCAGACCCAGTACTTC.

This sequence joins TRBV29-1 and TRBJ1-2, with 10 bases matching TRBD1. CDR1 and CDR2 from the germline V gene are SQVTM and ANQGSEA. Trimming at V came to 3 bases and at J to 7 bases, leaving 8 bases not matched to a gene. This CDR3 is built from 14 residues. The CDR3 bases are TGCAGCGTTGAGGGGACAGGGGTGGGTACTGGCTACACCTTC. Amino acids: CSVEGTGVGTGYTF.

This chain connects TRBV15 to TRBJ2-1; D is undetermined. The CDR3 consists of 14 residues. Germline CDR1 is LNHNV and CDR2 is YYDKDF (reference sequence). The V end was cut by 2 bases, the J end by 0 bases, with 5 bases between. The CDR3 DNA follows: TGTGCCACCAGCAGACTTAGCTCCTACAATGAGCAGTTCTTC. Encoded protein: CATSRLSSYNEQFF.

The V gene is TRBV11-2, the J gene TRBJ2-7; D may be TRBD2 (6 bases). The V and J ends lost 5 bases and 0 bases respectively, with 11 bases between them. This CDR3 comprises 14 residues. In germline, CDR1 is SGHAT, CDR2 FQNNGV. This chain's CDR3 is CASSPLGGSYEQYF. CDR3 DNA: TGTGCCAGCAGCCCCCTGGGGGGCTCCTACGAGCAGTACTTC.

The CDR3 bases are TGTGCCAGCAGCCCGGGACAGGGAAACATTCAGTACTTC. Amino acids: CASSPGQGNIQYF. V is TRBV4-2 and J is TRBJ2-4; 9 nucleotides match TRBD1. Germline V gene lookup returns CDR1 LGHNA and CDR2 YNFKEQ. The CDR3 consists of 13 residues. Trimming removed 4 bases from V and 6 bases from J; junction bases left unmatched: 1.

This chain connects TRBV25-1 to TRBJ1-6, with 9 bases that match TRBD1. The CDR3 consists of 17 residues. Germline values: CDR1 MGHDK, CDR2 SYGVNS. V trimming: 3 bases; J trimming: 2 bases; junction bases outside the gene matches: 5. CDR3 amino acids: CASSDLDRGAYNSPLHF. The CDR3 DNA follows: TGTGCCAGCAGTGACCTCGACAGGGGGGCCTATAATTCACCCCTCCACTTT.

V usage is TRBV29-1 and J usage is TRBJ1-1; TRBD1 is a possible D gene (5 bases). The germline CDR1 and CDR2 sequences are SQVTM and ANQGSEA. CDR3 length: 13 residues. V was cut by 6 bases and J by 6 bases, with 17 bases left in between. The CDR3, as DNA: TGCAGCGTGTCTGGAGGGGCGAGGGCTGAAGCTTTCTTT. Amino acids: CSVSGGARAEAFF.